This is a list of T cell receptor beta chains from one sample in a study of T cell responses to AZD1222 COVID-19 vaccine. Sequenced by immunoSEQ multiplex PCR; TCRdb stores in-frame clones only, minus some. The sample consists of fewer than 200,000 clones, 70% to 90% of them appearing once. The material was peripheral blood, obtained 28 days after the second dose of the MenACWY control vaccine. Source of these receptors: an adult who received the MenACWY meningococcal vaccine as a control. The CDR3 runs from the conserved cysteine through the conserved F or W. Each record gives: D gene, J gene, V gene, CDR3 DNA, CDR3 protein. The D gene is left open where the match is weak.

TRBD1	TRBJ1-1	TRBV4-2	TGTGCCAGCAGTAATCACGGGAGACAGGGCACTGAAGCTTTCTTT	CASSNHGRQGTEAFF
.	TRBJ1-1	TRBV25-1	TGTGCCAGCAGTCTCCGAACTAACACTGAAGCTTTCTTT	CASSLRTNTEAFF
.	TRBJ2-7	TRBV5-4	TGTGCCAGCAGCGCGGGAAGCTTAGAGCAGTACTTC	CASSAGSLEQYF
.	TRBJ2-3	TRBV19	TGTGCCAGTAGTATAGGTCACACAGATACGCAGTATTTT	CASSIGHTDTQYF
TRBD2	TRBJ2-7	TRBV24-1	TGTGCCACCAGTGCCCTTGGACTAGCGGCATACGAGCAGTACTTC	CATSALGLAAYEQYF
TRBD2	TRBJ2-7	TRBV5-1	TGCGCCAGCAGCGAAACAGCGGGAGGAGGAGATCTCACCTACGAGCAGTACTTC	CASSETAGGGDLTYEQYF
.	TRBJ1-2	TRBV30	TGTGCCTGGAGTGTTACAGTTAATGGCTACACCTTC	CAWSVTVNGYTF
.	TRBJ2-7	TRBV27	TGTGCCGGCAGTTTAATGGGAGTAGTCGTCGAGCAGTACTTC	CAGSLMGVVVEQYF
.	TRBJ1-2	TRBV28	TGTGCCAGCAATCCGGACAGAGTAAAAGGCTACACCTTC	CASNPDRVKGYTF
.	TRBJ1-6	TRBV3-1/TRBV3-2	TGTGCCAGCAGCTTGGCTACAGGTTCACCCCTCCACTTT	CASSLATGSPLHF